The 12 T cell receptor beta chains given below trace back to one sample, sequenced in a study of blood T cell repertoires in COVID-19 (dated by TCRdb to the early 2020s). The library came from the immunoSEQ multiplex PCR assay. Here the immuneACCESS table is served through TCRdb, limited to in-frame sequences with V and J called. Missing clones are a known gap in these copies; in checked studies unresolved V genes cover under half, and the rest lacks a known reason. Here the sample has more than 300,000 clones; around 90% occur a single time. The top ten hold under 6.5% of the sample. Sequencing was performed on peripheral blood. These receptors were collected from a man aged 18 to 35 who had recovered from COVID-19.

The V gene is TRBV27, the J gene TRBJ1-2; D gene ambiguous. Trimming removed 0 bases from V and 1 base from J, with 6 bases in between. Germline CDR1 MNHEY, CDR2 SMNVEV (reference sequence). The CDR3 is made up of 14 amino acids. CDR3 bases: TGTGCCAGCAGTTTATCTGGGCTTAACTATGGCTACACCTTC. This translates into CASSLSGLNYGYTF.

This CDR3 is CASSSRDRGTNEKLFF. CDR3 coding DNA: TGTGCCAGCTCGTCCCGGGACAGGGGTACTAATGAAAAACTGTTTTTT. The chain joins TRBV18 to TRBJ1-4; 10 positions agree with TRBD1. CDR1 and CDR2 from the germline V gene are KGHSH and LQKENI. Trimming cost V 6 bases and J 2 bases; bases outside gene matches: 6. This CDR3 has 16 amino acids.

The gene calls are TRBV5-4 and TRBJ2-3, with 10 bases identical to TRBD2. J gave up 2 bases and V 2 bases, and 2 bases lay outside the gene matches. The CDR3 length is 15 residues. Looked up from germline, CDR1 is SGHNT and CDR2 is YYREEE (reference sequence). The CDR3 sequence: CASSFGLAVTDTQYF. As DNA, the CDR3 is TGTGCCAGCAGCTTCGGACTAGCGGTCACAGATACGCAGTATTTT.

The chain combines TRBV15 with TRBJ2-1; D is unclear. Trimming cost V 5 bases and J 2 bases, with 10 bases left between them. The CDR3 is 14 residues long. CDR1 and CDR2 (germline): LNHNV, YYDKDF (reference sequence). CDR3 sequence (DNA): TGTGCCACCAGCCGTGGCGGCCCCTACAATGAGCAGTTCTTC. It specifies CATSRGGPYNEQFF.

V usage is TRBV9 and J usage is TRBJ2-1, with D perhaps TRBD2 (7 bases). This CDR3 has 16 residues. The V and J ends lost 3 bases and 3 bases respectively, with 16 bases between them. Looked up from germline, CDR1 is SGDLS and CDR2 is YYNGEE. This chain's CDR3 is CASSAMLGGHYNEQFF. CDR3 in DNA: TGTGCCAGCAGCGCAATGCTCGGGGGGCACTACAATGAGCAGTTCTTC.

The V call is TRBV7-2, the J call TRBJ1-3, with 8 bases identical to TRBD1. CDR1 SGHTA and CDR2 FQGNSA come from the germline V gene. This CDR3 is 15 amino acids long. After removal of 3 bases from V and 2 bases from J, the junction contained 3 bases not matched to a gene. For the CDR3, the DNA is TGTGCCAGCAGCTTGGACAGGGTGGCTGGAAACACCATATATTTT. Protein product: CASSLDRVAGNTIYF. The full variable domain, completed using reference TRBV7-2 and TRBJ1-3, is GAGVSQSPSNKVTEKGKDVELRCDPISGHTALYWYRQSLGQGLEFLIYFQGNSAPDKSGLPSDRFSAERTGGSVSTLTIQRTQQEDSAVYLCASSLDRVAGNTIYFGEGSWLTVV.

In DNA form, the CDR3 reads TGTGCCAGCACCCCCTTTGGGCAGGCCGGGGGGACCCAGTACTTC. Translating it yields CASTPFGQAGGTQYF. This chain links TRBV7-9 with TRBJ2-5, with a weak D call TRBD2 (6 bases). V gave up 7 bases and J gave up 7 bases, with 22 bases separating them. Germline V gives CDR1 SEHNR, CDR2 FQNEAQ (reference sequence). The CDR3 contains 15 residues.

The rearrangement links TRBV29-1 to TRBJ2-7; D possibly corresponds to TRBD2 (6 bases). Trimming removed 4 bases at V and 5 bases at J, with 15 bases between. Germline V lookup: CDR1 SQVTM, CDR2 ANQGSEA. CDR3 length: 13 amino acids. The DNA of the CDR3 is TGCAGCGTTGGGGGGGTAGTCGTCCACGAGCAGTACTTC. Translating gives CSVGGVVVHEQYF.

The CDR3 loop is CSVEERDRVPYEQYF. CDR3 sequence (DNA): TGCAGCGTTGAGGAAAGGGACAGGGTCCCCTACGAGCAGTACTTC. This chain connects TRBV29-1 to TRBJ2-7, with TRBD1 matching 9 bases. CDR3 size: 15 residues. V was pared by 3 bases and J by 2 bases, with 8 bases of the junction left unmatched. Germline V gene sequence: CDR1 SQVTM, CDR2 ANQGSEA.

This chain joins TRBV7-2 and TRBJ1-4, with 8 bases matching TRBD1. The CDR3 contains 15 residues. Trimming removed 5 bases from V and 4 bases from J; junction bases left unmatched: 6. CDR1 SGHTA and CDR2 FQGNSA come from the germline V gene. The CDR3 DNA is TGTGCCAGCAGCCAAGGACAGGGCGGTAATGAAAAACTGTTTTTT. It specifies CASSQGQGGNEKLFF. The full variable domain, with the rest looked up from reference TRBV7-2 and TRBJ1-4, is GAGVSQSPSNKVTEKGKDVELRCDPISGHTALYWYRQSLGQGLEFLIYFQGNSAPDKSGLPSDRFSAERTGGSVSTLTIQRTQQEDSAVYLCASSQGQGGNEKLFFGSGTQLSVL.

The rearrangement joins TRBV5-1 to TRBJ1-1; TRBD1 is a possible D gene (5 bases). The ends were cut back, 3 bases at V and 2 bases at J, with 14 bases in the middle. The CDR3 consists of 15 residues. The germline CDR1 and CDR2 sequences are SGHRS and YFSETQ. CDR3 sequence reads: CASSWGLVPNTEAFF. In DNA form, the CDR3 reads TGCGCCAGCAGCTGGGGCCTCGTCCCCAACACTGAAGCTTTCTTT.

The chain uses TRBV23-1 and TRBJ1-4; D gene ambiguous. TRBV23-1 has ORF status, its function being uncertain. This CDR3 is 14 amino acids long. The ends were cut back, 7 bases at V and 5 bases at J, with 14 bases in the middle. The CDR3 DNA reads TGCGCCAGCACCAAAGACGGGATAAATGAAAAACTGTTTTTT. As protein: CASTKDGINEKLFF.